This TCR beta chain is from a study of cytomegalovirus exposure and HLA in healthy donors (dated by TCRdb to about 2017). Study-wide context: An earlier analysis of 587 of the donors reported 276 Gb of sequence data and 117 million unique TCR beta sequences obtained from around 190 million T cells. Among the approximately 430 genotyped donors, around 81% belonged to the genetic ancestry cluster associated with self-reported Caucasian donors. Besides the first cohort of under 700 subjects, a separate validation cohort made up of some 110 different subjects was used. The study aimed to test whether cataloging public T cell receptors could reveal signatures of past pathogen exposure. To predict cytomegalovirus infection status, the study combined high-throughput TCR immunosequencing, statistical association of individual TCRs with disease status, and machine learning. A later genetic analysis took genome-wide SNP genotypes for about 65% of the 666 donors and used that subset as a discovery cohort. The number of donors typed differed by locus, with about 629-630 for A, B, C, DRB1 and DQB1, about 500 for DQA1, over 600 for DPA1, and some 470 for DPB1. An early release covering approximately 600 HLA-typed donors comprised roughly 300 gigabases of sequencing data and about 90 million unique TCR sequences. Across under 500 genotyped donors of the cohort, an average of approximately 240,000 unique TCR beta nucleotide sequences per donor were sequenced, and approximately 17% of those sequences were non-productive. About five DR-DQ haplotypes were treated as single units for association and clustering because of strong linkage in the cohort. Donor age, sex, ethnicity and CMV serostatus were compiled together with the repertoire data. Using immunosequencing, the study profiled T cell repertoires from around 670 subjects and related those repertoires to cytomegalovirus serostatus. In an earlier analysis of roughly 540 of the donors, high-throughput TCR beta sequencing was used to judge whether each TCR beta V gene segment behaved as functional or pseudogenic. Rather than using new phenotypic data, the later analysis identified candidate immune exposures from TCR beta sequences and from how often those sequences occurred across donors. All discovery cohort repertoires had been generated on a single sequencing platform. HLA typing covered class I and class II loci at four-digit resolution. To study patterns of TCR occurrence, a later analysis re-analyzed previously published TCR beta repertoires from around 660 donors and added high-resolution HLA genotyping.

Taken from the germline V gene, the CDR1 and CDR2 loops are SQVTM and ANQGSEA. Germline trimming amounts to 3 bases on V and 12 bases on J, with 13 as the count of junction bases outside the gene matches. The CDR3 has 14 amino acids, counting the end cysteine and phenylalanine. Only the CDR3 part of the read is kept: 42 bases, read in frame from the first base. In total, roughly 670 healthy bone marrow donors made up the cohort. Cohort members were all nominally healthy when sampled, although unrecorded immune exposures were likely present. The donor tested CMV seropositive, placing the donor among the approximately 310 seropositive members of the cohort. A peripheral blood sample was collected from each donor, and TCR beta sequencing was performed on peripheral blood mononuclear cells. Genomic DNA was extracted from the blood cell samples with the Qiagen DNeasy Blood Extraction Kit. With regard to this clone: What antigen it recognizes has not been identified. No qualities accompany the bases; no much larger clone lies one base away.

Results and caveats for the whole study, not just this receptor: A later genetic analysis associated a missense DCLRE1C variant with V-gene and J-gene trimming of TCR beta chains, and an independent cohort replicated the association. According to a later analysis, most CMV-associated TCR beta chains appeared to be HLA-restricted, and the HLA associations seemed to be driven largely by CMV exposure. Roughly uniform sequencing depth across donors was assumed in presence/absence analyses, although this assumption may not hold. Only TCR beta chains were sequenced in this cohort, and the absence of alpha or paired-chain data limited detectable features. The classifier was reported to diagnose cytomegalovirus status with high specificity and sensitivity in both the original and validation cohorts. The 87-base-pair reads could not distinguish some IMGT-functional V segments, including TRBV6-2 and TRBV6-3, so those segments were excluded. Correlated functional status among segregating V segments might reflect linkage disequilibrium, but an unknown experimental factor could not be ruled out. In a later analysis, TCR association rates were found to vary across HLA loci, with the most associated TCRs seen for DRB1 alleles and the fewest for HLA-C alleles. According to a later analysis, parvovirus B19, influenza, CMV and Epstein-Barr virus appeared linked to several top co-occurrence clusters. The authors suggested that the approach could potentially be extended to other disease states and immunological phenotypes. A further reported finding was that TCR beta sequences accurately predicted the HLA-A and HLA-B alleles for most subjects in the first cohort. A cluster of highly shared sequence variants was judged likely to represent a technical artifact of the sequencing pipeline. Across donors, most TCR sequences were observed very rarely, whereas some public TCRs were present in many individuals. An earlier analysis of several hundred of the donors showed that most TCR beta V segments appeared in productive rearrangements either about 90% or about 30% of the time, which broadly matched IMGT annotations. A later genetic analysis reported fewer N-insertions in productive TCRs among donors in an Asian-associated ancestry cluster than the approximately 700-donor mean. When HLA alleles, especially DR and DQ, strongly co-occurred, TCR associations were difficult to assign to individual alleles. Because HLA typing was missing for some donors at each locus, association tests included only the typed subset. Roughly 15 rarely observed V segments, including chromosome 9 orphons, were excluded from the earlier analysis of just under 600 of the donors because counts were too low. A total of fewer than 200 TCR beta chains were listed by the study as associated with cytomegalovirus. In vitro tests confirmed that a few of the cytomegalovirus-associated TCR beta chains recognize cytomegalovirus antigens. A later analysis associated 15,000 or so TCR beta sequences with specific HLA alleles at a false discovery rate of 0.05. A later analysis found that HLA-associated TCR beta chains were more clonally expanded and had lower generation probabilities than equally common non-associated chains. For the cohort, immune exposure information was limited to CMV serostatus.

Library prep was done by the immunoSEQ multiplex PCR assay. For the multiplex PCR, a mixture combining 60 forward primers for TCR Vbeta segments and 13 reverse primers for TCR Jbeta segments was used. Amplification of the CDR3 region of rearranged TCR beta genes was performed with a multiplex PCR assay on genomic DNA. On the Illumina HiSeq System, the amplified TCR beta libraries were sequenced as 87-base-pair reads. From the authors' description of their analysis: A later analysis tallied 75 million to 85 million unique TCR beta chains across the 700 or so repertoires, and about 10 million of those chains were shared by two or more donors. Raw reads were error-corrected and collapsed into unique sequences by a nearest-neighbor algorithm in which closely related sequences were merged to remove PCR and sequencing errors. CDR3 sequences were aligned to IMGT reference sequences to assign V, D and J gene segments. Each retained sequence needed at least a six-nucleotide match to both a V gene segment and a J gene segment. A rearrangement counted as productive if the CDR3 had no stop codons and remained in frame with V and J, and every other rearrangement counted as non-productive. Following IMGT convention, CDR3 was defined as the stretch from the second conserved V-encoded cysteine up to the conserved J-encoded phenylalanine. The earlier analysis of fewer than 750 of the donors excluded sequences that lacked an unambiguous match to a single V gene segment. An earlier analysis of a few hundred of the donors called V segments functional above 56.7% productive rearrangements and segregating when the between-donor standard deviation exceeded 5%. A statistical classification framework was built to diagnose cytomegalovirus status from the catalog of TCR beta chain sequences. V and J gene assignment, in a later analysis, came from comparing TCR nucleotide sequences with IMGT/GENE-DB human TR gene sequences. The TCRdist pipeline was used in a later analysis to assign CDR3 sequences and most-parsimonious VDJ recombination scenarios. In a later analysis, every TCR beta chain was defined by the combination of its CDR3 amino acid sequence and its V-gene family, and reads without a unique V-gene family were dropped. A later analysis removed 592 highly shared, low-generation-probability nucleotide sequences to deal with suspected cross-contamination and a sequencing artifact. In a later analysis, a clonal expansion index was calculated for each public chain from normalized within-repertoire ranks of inferred template counts. A later analysis computed generation probabilities with a VDJ recombination model fitted to out-of-frame rearrangements, and checked the results against IGoR. A later analysis scored TCR-TCR, TCR-HLA and TCR-CMV co-occurrence with hypergeometric tests, applying a repertoire-size bias correction to TCR pairs. False discovery rates were estimated in a later analysis by permuting HLA or CMV assignments 20 times. A later analysis grouped co-occurring TCRs with DBSCAN, adding TCRdist sequence similarity when clustering within HLA-allele-positive subsets. For co-occurrence clustering, repertoires with fewer than 30,000 or more than 120,000 public chains were excluded, along with 5 or 6 repertoires with anomalous nucleotide sharing. What TCRdb holds here is the immuneACCESS table cut down to in-frame rearrangements. Part of the clones is not present; checked against another copy, under half of the missing clones reflect an unresolved V gene, and the others are unexplained. V and J calls and clone size come straight from that table; D and trimming were deduced from the DNA. The sample data list under 200,000 clones, and about four fifths of these were observed just once. The ten top clones hold approximately 1.5% of the sample.

The TCR comes from a girl aged 5 to 17 in good health and CMV-seropositive. In this chain, TRBV29-1 is recombined with TRBJ2-1, and TRBD2 aligns with 8 junction nucleotides. Sequencing was done on a sample of PBMCs. Here is the DNA: TGCAGCGTTGAGTTTAGCGGGACATTGATAGCGCAGTTCTTC. This is translated as CSVEFSGTLIAQFF.